This entry concerns a single TCR beta chain. This specimen belongs to a study of blood T cell repertoires in COVID-19. In the study overall: Both acute and convalescent COVID-19 samples were obtained from the United States, Italy and Spain. The analysed material was cDNA or gDNA that came from T cells, B-cell-depleted T cells, or PBMCs.

V shed 5 bases and J shed 7 bases, with 11 bases lying between them. There are 13 residues in the CDR3. Sequencing was performed with immunoSEQ multiplex PCR; in TCRdb, only in-frame clones are kept and a portion is missing. The sample holds 200,000 to 300,000 clones; approximately 91% are singletons and the top ten take under 3%. Seattle patients were enrolled during active infection and followed longitudinally. This TCR came from a person aged 18 to 29 with COVID-19, enrolled during active disease. The chain has TRBV12-3 or TRBV12-4 and TRBJ2-2, with D tentatively TRBD2 (6 bases). Sequenced: peripheral blood. Written as DNA, the CDR3 is TGTGCCAGCAGTCCGGGACTGGTCGGGGAGCTGTTTTTT. Translated, it gives CASSPGLVGELFF.